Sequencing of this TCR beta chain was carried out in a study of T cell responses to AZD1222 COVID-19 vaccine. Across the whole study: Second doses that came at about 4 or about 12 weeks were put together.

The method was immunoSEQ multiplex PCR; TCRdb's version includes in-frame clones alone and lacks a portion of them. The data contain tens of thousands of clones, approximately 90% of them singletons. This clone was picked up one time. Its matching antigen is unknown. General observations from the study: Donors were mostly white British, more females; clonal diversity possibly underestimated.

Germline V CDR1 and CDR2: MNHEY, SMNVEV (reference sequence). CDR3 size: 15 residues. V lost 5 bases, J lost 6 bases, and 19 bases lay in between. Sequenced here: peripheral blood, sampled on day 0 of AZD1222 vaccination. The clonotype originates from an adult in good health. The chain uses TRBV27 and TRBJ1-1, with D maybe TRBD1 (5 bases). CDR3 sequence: CASSVSGTLRAEAFF. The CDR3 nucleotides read TGTGCCAGCAGTGTCTCCGGGACCCTACGCGCTGAAGCTTTCTTT.